Each of the 11 T cell receptor beta chains below was sequenced from the same sample in a study of immune evolution from preneoplasia to lung adenocarcinoma. Method: immunoSEQ multiplex PCR; TCRdb's copy keeps in-frame clones and lacks some. Seen here are 2,500 to 3,500 clones, around four fifths observed once, and the top ten hold roughly 14%. Sequenced: FFPE adjacent normal lung tissue. These receptors all stem from a person aged 35 to 50 with lung adenocarcinoma.

The rearrangement links TRBV21-1 to TRBJ2-3; the table's D call, TRBD1, was not checked against the DNA. TRBV21-1 is marked as a pseudogene. The CDR3 contains 14 residues. CDR3 residues: CASSKALGPDTQYF. Written as DNA, the CDR3 is TGTGCCAGCAGCAAAGCGCTGGGCCCAGATACGCAGTATTTT.

This chain links TRBV7-9 with TRBJ1-1; D is undetermined. V was trimmed by 7 bases and J by 10 bases, leaving 19 bases between them. Per the germline V gene, CDR1 is SEHNR and CDR2 is FQNEAQ (reference sequence). The CDR3 length is 13 residues. As DNA, the CDR3 is TGTGCCAGCATCCCGTTAGCCTCCCTACCAGCTTTCTTT. Protein: CASIPLASLPAFF. The full variable domain, rest sourced from reference TRBV7-9 and TRBJ1-1, is DTGVSQNPRHKITKRGQNVTFRCDPISEHNRLYWYRQTLGQGPEFLTYFQNEAQLEKSRLLSDRFSAERPKGSFSTLEIQRTEQGDSAMYLCASIPLASLPAFFGQGTRLTVV.

This clone ranks as large. The V gene is TRBV30, the J gene TRBJ1-2; D is perhaps TRBD1 (5 bases). V was clipped by 4 bases and J by 7 bases, with 19 bases between them. CDR1 and CDR2 (germline): GTSNPN, SVGIG (reference sequence). This CDR3 spans 14 amino acids. CDR3 in amino acids: CAWKLYRDWSGYTF. The CDR3 DNA reads as TGTGCCTGGAAGTTATATCGGGACTGGAGTGGCTACACCTTC. Full variable domain (outside the CDR3, taken from reference TRBV30 and TRBJ1-2): SQTIHQWPATLVQPVGSPLSLECTVEGTSNPNLYWYRQAAGRGLQLLFYSVGIGQISSEVPQNLSASRPQDRQFILSSKKLLLSDSGFYLCAWKLYRDWSGYTFGSGTRLTVV.

The rearrangement joins TRBV7-8 to TRBJ2-1; 8 nucleotides agree with TRBD2. J lost 6 bases, V lost 3 bases, and 10 bases had no gene match. The germline gives CDR1 SGHVS, CDR2 FQNEAQ. This CDR3 spans 16 amino acids. CDR3 in amino acids: CASSFLVREGGNEQFF. DNA of the CDR3: TGTGCCAGCAGCTTTCTTGTCCGGGAGGGAGGCAATGAGCAGTTCTTC.

The chain combines TRBV7-2 with TRBJ1-3; no reliable D call. The CDR3 runs to 17 residues. V was trimmed by 5 bases and J by 2 bases, leaving 19 bases between them. Germline V CDR1 and CDR2: SGHTA, FQGNSA. Here the CDR3 DNA reads TGTGCCAGCAGCCCCACACCTAACTTCCTTACTGGAAACACCATATATTTT. This codes for CASSPTPNFLTGNTIYF.

This chain joins TRBV5-1 and TRBJ1-2; TRBD1 aligns across 7 bases. CDR3 length: 15 residues. V shed 0 bases, J shed 4 bases, and the junction held 6 bases outside the gene matches. CDR1 and CDR2 from the germline V gene are SGHRS and YFSETQ. For the CDR3, the DNA is TGCGCCAGCAGCTTGGAAACAGGGGCTACCTATGGCTACACCTTC. This sequence encodes CASSLETGATYGYTF.

The chain uses TRBV6-5 and TRBJ1-5; possibly TRBD1 for D (6 bases). From germline, CDR1 is MNHEY and CDR2 SVGAGI. The CDR3 runs to 14 residues. Deletions cut 6 bases from V and 2 bases from J, with 11 bases between. For the CDR3, the DNA is TGTGCCAGCAGCGTCACAGGGCGCAATCAGCCCCAGCATTTT. This gives the protein CASSVTGRNQPQHF.

The chain uses TRBV7-2 and TRBJ2-7, with D perhaps matching TRBD1 (6 bases). V dropped 5 bases and J dropped 5 bases, with 19 bases sitting between them. Germline loops: CDR1 SGHTA, CDR2 FQGNSA. The CDR3 is 15 residues long. The CDR3 DNA follows: TGTGCCAGCAGCAACCGACAGGCTAGAGGGGACGAGCAGTACTTC. Its protein is CASSNRQARGDEQYF.

The rearrangement joins TRBV28 to TRBJ2-2; D is perhaps TRBD2 (5 bases). The germline V gene has CDR1 MDHEN and CDR2 SYDVKM. Trimming removed 3 bases from V and 7 bases from J, with 12 bases in between. CDR3 length equals 14 residues. The CDR3 is CASSFSNRGGELFF. Written as DNA, the CDR3 is TGTGCCAGCAGTTTTAGCAATCGGGGCGGGGAGCTGTTTTTT.

This clone was observed once. V and J are TRBV19 and TRBJ1-5, with 7 bases lining up with TRBD1. CDR3 size: 17 residues. Trimming removed 5 bases from V and 0 bases from J; junction bases left unmatched: 10. Per the germline V gene, CDR1 is LNHDA and CDR2 is SQIVND (reference sequence). The CDR3 protein is CASSPRTGSYSNQPQHF. CDR3 sequence (DNA): TGTGCCAGTAGTCCACGGACAGGTTCTTATAGCAATCAGCCCCAGCATTTT.

The V call is TRBV6-1, the J call TRBJ2-5; 8 bases map to TRBD2. Trimming at V came to 1 base and at J to 2 bases, leaving 3 bases not matched to a gene. Germline lookup yields CDR1 MNHNS and CDR2 SASEGT. The CDR3 runs 15 residues. The CDR3 loop is CASSEVAGSQETQYF. CDR3 DNA: TGTGCCAGCAGTGAAGTAGCGGGGTCACAAGAGACCCAGTACTTC.